This TCR beta chain emerged from a study of OX40 agonist ivuxolimab in advanced cancers. Cycle 7 day 1, cycle 4 day 1, and baseline were the timepoints at which blood was sampled. Germline V gives CDR1 MDHEN, CDR2 SYDVKM. The junction had 19 bases not matched to a gene; V was cut back by 7 bases and J by 7 bases. The CDR3 length is 16 residues. Concerning this clone: Its antigen is still unknown.

Study findings and constraints: At 0.1 to 3.0 mg/kg and by week 6, CD4+ and CD8+ T cells in the blood had expanded clonally.

Here immunoSEQ multiplex PCR was the method, and the copy in TCRdb shows in-frame clones only, minus some. Here the sample spans around 31,000 clones, approximately 90% being singletons. This sequence was found in an adult with an advanced solid tumor such as melanoma, head and neck, liver or kidney cancer. Sequenced here: CD4+ or CD8+ T cells sorted from blood, sampled in a trial of the OX40 agonist ivuxolimab. The chain has TRBV28 and TRBJ2-7, with 7 bases lining up with TRBD2. The CDR3, as DNA: TGTGCCAGCATAGGGGCCCATCTGGGAGGGCCCATAGAGCAGTACTTC. This codes for CASIGAHLGGPIEQYF.